A single TCR beta chain is shown here with its context. The antigen is unknown. The data belong to a study of vaccination effects on CD4 cells after COVID-19. Background on the study: Post-vaccine draws lagged the second dose by a median of 72 days.

The germline V gene has CDR1 MDHEN and CDR2 SYDVKM. The V end lost 2 bases, the J end lost 7 bases, and 20 bases lay between the germline ends. This CDR3 spans 16 amino acids. Whole-study results and caveats: A shortage of convalescent patients and an absence of early post-infection timepoints characterized the study.

Clones were read by immunoSEQ multiplex PCR, and TCRdb kept only the in-frame ones, dropping some. The table shows tens of thousands of clones, with nearly 75% occurring only once. Following a roughly 10-day culture, CD4+ T cells were purified. Each participant was administered two doses of either the BNT162b2 or the mRNA-1273 vaccine. Vaccine recipients, nucleocapsid antibody negative, had no prior SARS-CoV-2 infection. The chain uses TRBV28 and TRBJ1-2; D is possibly TRBD1 (5 bases). The input for sequencing was CD4+ T cells from PBMCs cultured without peptide, taken after COVID-19 vaccination. The sequence came from a human donor who received a COVID-19 vaccine. The CDR3 region is CASSLVAQGSDGGYTF. The CDR3, as DNA: TGTGCCAGCAGTTTAGTCGCCCAGGGCTCAGATGGTGGCTACACCTTC.